These 15 T cell receptor beta chains were all obtained from the same sample, sequenced in a study of cytomegalovirus exposure and HLA in healthy donors. 60 Vbeta and 13 Jbeta primers were used in PCR. Repertoires were generated with immunoSEQ multiplex PCR, while TCRdb's copy carries only in-frame clones and drops some. Among about 90,000 clones listed, 65% to 80% were seen once. The sample consisted of PBMCs. These receptors came from a man aged 25-40 years in good health and CMV-seronegative.

This rearrangement joins TRBV30 to TRBJ1-5; D ambiguous. The germline CDR1 and CDR2 sequences are GTSNPN and SVGIG (reference sequence). V lost 3 bases to trimming and J lost 5 bases, with 14 bases between them. This CDR3 comprises 14 residues. For the CDR3, the DNA is TGTGCCTGGAGCCTCCAGGATGGTTATCAGCCCCAGCATTTT. Translation gives CAWSLQDGYQPQHF.

This chain joins TRBV19 and TRBJ2-1; 11 positions match TRBD1. The germline V gene encodes CDR1 LNHDA and CDR2 SQIVND (reference sequence). The trim removed 0 bases at V and 9 bases at J, leaving 7 bases unmatched. The CDR3 runs to 16 residues. The CDR3 DNA follows: TGTGCCAGTAGTATAGAATCGGGGACAGGGGGACGTGAGCAGTTCTTC. Protein product: CASSIESGTGGREQFF.

The chain carries TRBV2 and TRBJ2-2; a possible D gene is TRBD1 (5 bases). The CDR3 is 15 amino acids. The germline CDR1 and CDR2 sequences are SNHLY and FYNNEI. Trimming removed 2 bases at V and 6 bases at J, with 13 bases between. CDR3 sequence: CASSEINRPSGELFF. The CDR3 DNA reads TGTGCCAGCAGTGAAATTAACAGGCCCTCCGGGGAGCTGTTTTTT.

This chain uses TRBV27 with TRBJ2-2; D unclear. This CDR3 is 14 amino acids long. V was clipped by 3 bases and J by 4 bases, with 9 bases between them. Germline V gene sequence: CDR1 MNHEY, CDR2 SMNVEV (reference sequence). CDR3 DNA: TGTGCCAGCAGTTTTCTGGCCGCCACCGGGGAGCTGTTTTTT. Its translation: CASSFLAATGELFF.

The chain joins TRBV28 to TRBJ1-2; D gene uncertain. CDR3 size: 11 residues. In germline, CDR1 is MDHEN, CDR2 SYDVKM. V lost 6 bases and J 8 bases, leaving 10 bases between the germline ends. The chain's CDR3 is CASSSPAGYTF. CDR3 nucleotide sequence: TGTGCCAGCAGCTCCCCCGCGGGCTACACCTTC.

The chain links TRBV7-9 to TRBJ1-2; perhaps TRBD1 as D (5 bases). This CDR3 region has 13 residues. The germline V gene encodes CDR1 SEHNR and CDR2 FQNEAQ (reference sequence). Deletions cut 8 bases from V and 4 bases from J, with 14 bases between. The CDR3: CASLGRDSYGYTF. CDR3 sequence (DNA): TGTGCCAGCCTCGGGAGGGACTCCTATGGCTACACCTTC.

The V gene is TRBV9, the J gene TRBJ1-2; D is possibly TRBD1 (6 bases). With 0 bases removed from V and 6 bases from J, the gap between germline ends came to 18 bases. The CDR3 is 16 amino acids. Per the germline V gene, CDR1 is SGDLS and CDR2 is YYNGEE. The chain's CDR3 is CASSVVVQAGVDGYTF. CDR3 nucleotide sequence: TGTGCCAGCAGCGTAGTAGTCCAGGCAGGGGTAGATGGCTACACCTTC.

The J gene is TRBJ1-2, the V gene TRBV2, with TRBD1 identical over 10 bases. In germline, CDR1 is SNHLY, CDR2 FYNNEI. The CDR3 is 16 residues long. V shed 3 bases and J 3 bases; nucleotides not matched to a gene: 7. The DNA for the CDR3 is TGTGCCAGCAGTGAGGGTCGGGACAGGGGAGACTATGGCTACACCTTC. This codes for CASSEGRDRGDYGYTF.

V is TRBV30 and J is TRBJ2-7, with D perhaps TRBD2 (7 bases). The CDR3 runs 14 residues. Germline V gene lookup returns CDR1 GTSNPN and CDR2 SVGIG (reference sequence). The V end was cut by 5 bases, the J end by 5 bases, with 19 bases between. Here the CDR3 reads CAWGVQGGLHEQYF. The CDR3 coding sequence is TGTGCCTGGGGGGTACAGGGAGGGCTCCACGAGCAGTACTTC.

The chain carries TRBV10-3 and TRBJ1-5; 7 bases are a match to TRBD1. The CDR3 totals 16 residues. V dropped 6 bases and J dropped 4; count of bases not matched to a gene: 12. Germline assignment: CDR1 ENHRY and CDR2 SYGVKD. The CDR3 sequence is CAISQNRDSMNQPQHF. The CDR3 nucleotides read TGTGCCATCAGCCAAAACCGGGACAGTATGAATCAGCCCCAGCATTTT.

The chain is built from TRBV5-1 and TRBJ1-1, with D unclear. The CDR3 loop spans 15 amino acids. Looked up from germline, CDR1 is SGHRS and CDR2 is YFSETQ. Trimming took 2 bases from V and 2 from J, leaving 13 bases between them. The CDR3 sequence: CASSLMRSGNTEAFF. The CDR3, as DNA: TGCGCCAGCAGCTTAATGCGAAGCGGAAACACTGAAGCTTTCTTT.

This clone was seen a handful of times. V usage is TRBV11-2 and J usage is TRBJ1-5, with 8 bases identical to TRBD1. Trimming at V came to 4 bases and at J to 2 bases, leaving 7 bases not matched to a gene. The CDR3 has 16 residues. Germline V gene data show CDR1 as SGHAT and CDR2 as FQNNGV. The CDR3 protein is CASSSTPGQGNQPQHF. CDR3 sequence (DNA): TGTGCCAGCAGCTCCACACCGGGACAGGGCAATCAGCCCCAGCATTTT.

This clone was found a few times. This chain uses TRBV5-1 with TRBJ1-5, with TRBD1 matching 7 bases. V lost 3 bases and J lost 7; bases outside the gene matches: 4. This CDR3 has 13 amino acids. Germline CDR1 SGHRS, CDR2 YFSETQ. The CDR3 DNA sequence: TGCGCCAGCAGCTACCAGGGGGGACAGCCCCAGCATTTT. This gives the protein CASSYQGGQPQHF.

This clone occurred once. The gene calls are TRBV6-1 and TRBJ2-1, with 11 positions matching TRBD2. The J segment lost 3 bases and the V segment lost 6 bases, leaving 4 bases of the junction unmatched. Germline V gene lookup returns CDR1 MNHNS and CDR2 SASEGT. CDR3 length equals 15 residues. The CDR3 DNA sequence: TGTGCCAGCAGCACACTAGCGGGGGACTACAATGAGCAGTTCTTC. This codes for CASSTLAGDYNEQFF.

The chain is built from TRBV19 and TRBJ1-1, with 9 bases that match TRBD1. Losses at the gene ends were 6 bases for V and 4 bases for J; bases not matched to a gene: 0. The CDR3 is 12 residues long. Germline-derived CDR1 and CDR2 are LNHDA and SQIVND (reference sequence). The CDR3 DNA follows: TGTGCCAGTAGGACAGGGGGCACTGAAGCTTTCTTT. Protein product: CASRTGGTEAFF.